This T cell receptor (beta chain) was found in a study of post-analysis software for immune sequencing data. The germline V gene encodes CDR1 MNHEY and CDR2 SVGEGT. CDR3 length: 14 residues. With V trimmed by 6 bases and J by 6 bases, 8 bases remained unmatched. Unique molecular identifiers were built into the TCR beta cDNA libraries. Each CDR3 protein is one row after TCRdb ran MiXCR on the PCR reads. This table has some 690,000 distinct CDR3 sequences, roughly 30% appearing once. Study results and limitations: About 5 TRBV segments appeared more often in patients than in controls, and TRBV5-6, TRBV5-1 and TRBV20-1 were among these. The normalized Chao1 diversity of multiple sclerosis patients was significantly lower than that of controls.

This clonotype was recorded at least ten times. Its cognate antigen is unknown. Sequenced material: blood. The sequence came from a girl aged 10-17 years with multiple sclerosis. The chain has TRBV6-2 or TRBV6-3 and TRBJ2-1, with TRBD2 identical over 7 bases. CDR3 loop: CASRLLAEVNEQFF. DNA for the CDR3: TGTGCCAGCAGACTCCTAGCGGAGGTCAATGAGCAGTTCTTC.